This TCR beta chain derives from a study of spatial heterogeneity in lung cancer. Overall study context: Roughly two years after resection was the median timing of the follow-up PBMC samples, which were sequenced when available. The count of detected beta-chain sequences consistently exceeded that of alpha-chain sequences.

Ten or more counts support this clonotype. As to time point: blood at routine non-recurrence follow-up after resection. No cell sorting; template was whole RNA from tumor, lung tissue or PBMC. TCR cDNA molecules each had a unique molecular identifier. One entry per CDR3 protein, called by TCRdb with MiXCR from the 5' RACE reads. The table has fewer than 20,000 distinct CDR3 sequences, approximately 8.5% seen once. The length of the CDR3 is 14 residues. In germline, CDR1 is SGHKS, CDR2 YYEKEE (reference sequence). V gave up 4 bases and J gave up 5 bases, with 15 bases separating them. The sample here was PBMCs, taken at follow-up. The chain joins TRBV5-5 to TRBJ2-5; perhaps D is TRBD1 or TRBD2 (6 bases each). The clonotype was recovered from a male donor with early-stage non-small cell lung cancer. CDR3 protein: CASSAGLTGETQYF. DNA of the CDR3: TGTGCCAGCAGCGCGGGACTCACAGGGGAGACCCAGTACTTC.